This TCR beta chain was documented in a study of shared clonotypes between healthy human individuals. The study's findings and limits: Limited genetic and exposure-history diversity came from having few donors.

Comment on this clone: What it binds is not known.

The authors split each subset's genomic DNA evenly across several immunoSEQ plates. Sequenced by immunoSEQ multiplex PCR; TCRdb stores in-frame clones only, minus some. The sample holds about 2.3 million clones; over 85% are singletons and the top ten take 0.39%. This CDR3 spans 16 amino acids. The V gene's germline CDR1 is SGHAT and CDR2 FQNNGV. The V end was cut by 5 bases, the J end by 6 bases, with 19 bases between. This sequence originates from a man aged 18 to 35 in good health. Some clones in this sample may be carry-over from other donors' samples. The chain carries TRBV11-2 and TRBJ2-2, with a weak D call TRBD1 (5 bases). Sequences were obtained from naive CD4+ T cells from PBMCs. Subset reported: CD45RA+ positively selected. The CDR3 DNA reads TGTGCCAGCAGCAGCGAAAGGGGATGGGCGCCCGGGGAGCTGTTTTTT. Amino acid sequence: CASSSERGWAPGELFF.